This passage covers 2 T cell receptor beta chains from one sample sequenced in a study of blood T cells in healthy people across ages. A J-beta primer mix and a sample-barcoded 5' primer were used in a second PCR of about 7 to 12 cycles. One entry per CDR3 protein results from TCRdb running MiXCR on the 5' RACE reads. The data contain around 1,900,000 distinct CDR3 sequences, approximately 39% of them singletons. Sequenced material: blood. Receptor source: a human donor in good health.

This clonotype was counted a few times. The chain carries TRBV4-3 and TRBJ2-1, with 12 nucleotides matching TRBD2. This CDR3 has 16 residues. Germline V gives CDR1 LGHNA, CDR2 YSLEER. The junction had 4 bases not matched to a gene; V was cut back by 4 bases and J by 3 bases. The CDR3 DNA sequence: TGCGCCAGCAGCCCACTAGCGGGGGGATTCTACAATGAGCAGTTCTTC. Translated: CASSPLAGGFYNEQFF.

The chain uses TRBV7-9 and TRBJ1-2; no clear D gene. In germline, CDR1 is SEHNR, CDR2 FQNEAQ (reference sequence). V dropped 7 bases and J dropped 6 bases, with 18 bases sitting between them. The CDR3 is 14 residues long. The CDR3 DNA is TGTGCCAGCACCCCTCCGGGCCCTCGGGATGGCTACACCTTC. Protein: CASTPPGPRDGYTF. Complete variable domain (other parts from reference TRBV7-9 and TRBJ1-2): DTGVSQNPRHKITKRGQNVTFRCDPISEHNRLYWYRQTLGQGPEFLTYFQNEAQLEKSRLLSDRFSAERPKGSFSTLEIQRTEQGDSAMYLCASTPPGPRDGYTFGSGTRLTVV.